The 15 T cell receptor beta chains reported below all come from one sample, sequenced in a study of blood T cells in healthy people across ages. With a J-beta primer mix and a sample-barcoded 5' primer, a second PCR ran roughly 6 to 11 cycles. TCRdb called the 5' RACE reads again in MiXCR, with one record for every CDR3 protein. The sample records hundreds of thousands of distinct CDR3 sequences, about 25% being singletons. In addition, the sample was reused for a study of T cells of mothers and their children.

The sequencing input was blood. These receptors were taken from a boy younger than 18 in good health.

A few counts support this clonotype. This chain links TRBV9 with TRBJ2-7; TRBD1 might be the D (6 bases). The germline V gene has CDR1 SGDLS and CDR2 YYNGEE. Trimming stripped 4 bases from V and 2 bases from J, with 16 bases between. The CDR3 spans 15 residues. Here the CDR3 reads CASSRVPGQPYEQYF. The CDR3 DNA follows: TGTGCCAGCAGCCGAGTACCGGGACAACCCTACGAGCAGTACTTC.

V gene TRBV3-1 combines with J gene TRBJ1-1, with TRBD1 identical over 9 bases. V was clipped by 4 bases and J by 5 bases; unmatched bases: 11. In germline, CDR1 is LGHDT, CDR2 YNNKEL (reference sequence). This CDR3 region has 16 residues. The CDR3 region is CASSLYRTGGQTEAFF. CDR3 sequence (DNA): TGTGCCAGCAGCCTCTATCGTACAGGGGGCCAAACTGAAGCTTTCTTT.

There are a few counts of this clonotype. This chain links TRBV5-6 with TRBJ2-2; D is unresolved. This CDR3 is built from 14 residues. Trimming took 0 bases from V and 0 from J, leaving 3 bases between them. Germline CDR1 SGHDT, CDR2 YYEEEE. The CDR3 nucleotides are TGTGCCAGCAGCTTGGAGGCGAACACCGGGGAGCTGTTTTTT. Encoded protein: CASSLEANTGELFF.

This chain joins TRBV24-1 and TRBJ1-2; no reliable D call. The CDR3 spans 14 residues. V dropped 1 base and J dropped 4 bases, with 9 bases sitting between them. The V gene's germline CDR1 is KGHDR and CDR2 SFDVKD. The CDR3 DNA sequence: TGTGCCACCAGTGATTTAGGGCTTTCCTATGGCTACACCTTC. This gives the protein CATSDLGLSYGYTF.

This clonotype was seen a few times. This rearrangement joins TRBV25-1 to TRBJ2-5, with TRBD1 as a possible D gene (6 bases). The J call is uncertain, as TRBJ2-1 better fits the DNA end. The CDR3 totals 16 residues. Per germline, CDR1 MGHDK and CDR2 SYGVNS. The CDR3: CASSPLIQGLRNEQFF. The CDR3 coding sequence is TGTGCCAGCAGTCCACTGATCCAGGGGTTGAGGAATGAGCAGTTCTTC.

The chain uses TRBV6-1 and TRBJ2-5; 11 bases align to TRBD2. The better agreement between TRBJ2-7 and the DNA end casts doubt on the J call. From germline, CDR1 is MNHNS and CDR2 SASEGT. This CDR3 contains 15 residues. The CDR3 loop reads CASRRGTSGSYEQYF. The CDR3 region has the DNA TGTGCCAGCAGGAGGGGGACTAGCGGCTCCTACGAGCAGTACTTC.

This clonotype came up many times. V usage is TRBV4-1 and J usage is TRBJ2-2; 8 bases line up with TRBD1. J lost 0 bases, V lost 3 bases, and 6 bases had no gene match. The CDR3 has 17 residues. The germline gives CDR1 MGHRA, CDR2 YSYEKL. CDR3 nucleotide sequence: TGCGCCAGCAGCCAGGTCCCGGGACAGGCGAACACCGGGGAGCTGTTTTTT. Its translation is CASSQVPGQANTGELFF.

This clonotype occurred a few times. V and J are TRBV11-1 and TRBJ2-1, with D maybe TRBD2 (6 bases). The CDR3 is 11 amino acids. Germline values: CDR1 SGHAT, CDR2 FQDESV (reference sequence). V was cut by 7 bases and J by 9 bases, with 10 bases left in between. The CDR3 protein is CASTLGGEQFF. The CDR3 DNA reads as TGTGCCAGCACCCTCGGGGGTGAGCAGTTCTTC. The full variable domain, completed using reference TRBV11-1 and TRBJ2-1, is EAEVAQSPRYKITEKSQAVAFWCDPISGHATLYWYRQILGQGPELLVQFQDESVVDDSQLPKDRFSAERLKGVDSTLKIQPAELGDSAMYLCASTLGGEQFFGPGTRLTVL.

This chain uses TRBV7-2 with TRBJ2-3; TRBD2 agrees at 8 bases. Trimming took 0 bases from V and 0 from J; bases not matched to a gene: 5. Germline values: CDR1 SGHTA, CDR2 FQGNSA. The CDR3 has 17 residues. The CDR3 here is CASSLARTSPSTDTQYF. CDR3 DNA sequence: TGTGCCAGCAGCTTAGCCAGGACTAGCCCAAGCACAGATACGCAGTATTTT.

CDR3 loop: CASRLEQGLGEQFF. CDR3 bases: TGTGCCAGCAGACTCGAGCAGGGATTGGGTGAGCAGTTCTTC. The chain combines TRBV28 with TRBJ2-1; D might be TRBD1 (5 bases). The CDR3 is made up of 14 amino acids. Germline CDR1 and CDR2: MDHEN and SYDVKM. Trimming left V 6 bases short and J 9 bases short, with 18 bases between.

V is TRBV5-1 and J is TRBJ1-2, with 8 bases aligning to TRBD1. J was trimmed by 5 bases and V by 4 bases; bases with no gene match: 7. This CDR3 is 14 amino acids long. Germline values: CDR1 SGHRS, CDR2 YFSETQ. The CDR3 sequence: CASSESGQGYGYTF. CDR3 in DNA: TGCGCCAGCAGCGAATCAGGACAGGGATATGGCTACACCTTC.

The V and J genes are TRBV20-1 and TRBJ1-4; the match to TRBD1 covers 12 bases. The CDR3 runs 13 residues. The germline CDR1 and CDR2 sequences are DFQATT and SNEGSKA (reference sequence). The CDR3 loop reads CSARGQGAEKLFF. CDR3 sequence (DNA): TGCAGCGCCCGGGGACAGGGGGCGGAAAAACTGTTTTTT.

The rearrangement links TRBV6-2 or TRBV6-3 to TRBJ1-6; tentative D call: TRBD1 (6 bases). The CDR3 runs to 16 residues. Trimming removed 5 bases at V and 0 bases at J, with 11 bases between. Germline V CDR1 and CDR2: MNHEY, SVGEGT. The CDR3 DNA sequence: TGTGCCAGCAGTCGGACAGAGAGCTCCTATAATTCACCCCTCCACTTT. Translation: CASSRTESSYNSPLHF.

This clonotype has a handful of counts. The rearrangement uses TRBV29-1 and TRBJ2-2, with D perhaps matching TRBD2 (5 bases). The CDR3 covers 13 residues. Trimming removed 3 bases at V and 7 bases at J, with 12 bases between. The germline V gene has CDR1 SQVTM and CDR2 ANQGSEA. CDR3 protein: CSVEFHRDGELFF. As DNA, the CDR3 is TGCAGCGTTGAGTTTCACCGGGACGGGGAGCTGTTTTTT.

This clonotype turned up a few times. The chain carries TRBV7-2 and TRBJ2-5; D unclear. Between the trimmed V and J ends, which lost 2 bases and 5 bases, there was a span of 15 bases. The CDR3 is made up of 15 amino acids. Germline loops: CDR1 SGHTA, CDR2 FQGNSA. The CDR3 coding sequence is TGTGCCAGCAGCTTATGGATGGGCTGGAAGGAGACCCAGTACTTC. Translating it yields CASSLWMGWKETQYF.